The 6 T cell receptor beta chains presented below share a single source sample, sequenced in a study of identical twins. MiXCR was run by TCRdb on the 5' RACE reads, yielding one entry per CDR3 protein. The sample contains 210,000 or so distinct CDR3 sequences, 7.5% of which appear only once. Another study also made use of these data, one on yellow fever vaccine responses in identical twins.

Input material: memory (CD45RO+) T cells sorted from blood. Receptors were obtained from a woman under 30 in good health.

The V call is TRBV7-7, the J call TRBJ2-5, with D tentatively TRBD1 (6 bases). The CDR3 has 12 amino acids. Looked up from germline, CDR1 is SSHAT and CDR2 is FNYEAQ (reference sequence). This chain's CDR3 is CASGQGTETQYF. The CDR3 nucleotides read TGTGCTAGTGGGCAGGGGACGGAGACCCAGTACTTC.

In its sample, this clonotype was seen a few times. The chain employs TRBV7-2 and TRBJ2-3; TRBD2 matches at 7 bases. V lost 1 base to trimming and J lost 6 bases; unmatched junction nucleotides: 13. The germline gives CDR1 SGHTA, CDR2 FQGNSA. There are 17 residues in the CDR3. DNA of the CDR3: TGTGCCAGCAGCTTAGTGGATAGGCTAGCGGTGGAGGATACGCAGTATTTT. This codes for CASSLVDRLAVEDTQYF.

Ten or more counts support this clonotype. The CDR3 protein is CAWSRDRGNEQFF. CDR3 nucleotide sequence: TGTGCCTGGAGCCGGGACAGGGGCAATGAGCAGTTCTTC. The chain links TRBV30 to TRBJ2-1; the match to TRBD1 covers 10 bases. Losses at the gene ends were 3 bases for V and 6 bases for J; bases not matched to a gene: 2. The CDR3 has 13 amino acids. The germline CDR1 and CDR2 sequences are GTSNPN and SVGIG (reference sequence). The full variable domain, its missing parts supplied by reference TRBV30 and TRBJ2-1, is SQTIHQWPATLVQPVGSPLSLECTVEGTSNPNLYWYRQAAGRGLQLLFYSVGIGQISSEVPQNLSASRPQDRQFILSSKKLLLSDSGFYLCAWSRDRGNEQFFGPGTRLTVL.

This clonotype was observed many times. The CDR3 DNA reads TGTGCCAGCAGTGAAGCGGGGGGGAACCTCGGAAAGCAGTTCTTC. This sequence encodes CASSEAGGNLGKQFF. The chain recombines TRBV6-4 with TRBJ2-1; 10 bases line up with TRBD2. Germline CDR1 and CDR2: MRHNA and SNTAGT. V lost 3 bases and J lost 11; bases outside the gene matches: 10. This CDR3 has 15 residues.

This clonotype was detected many times. CDR3 residues: CASTEDREGYGYTF. Here the CDR3 DNA reads TGTGCCAGCACCGAAGACAGGGAGGGGTATGGCTACACCTTC. The rearrangement uses TRBV6-1 and TRBJ1-2; 7 bases match TRBD1. The CDR3 runs 14 residues. Germline CDR1 and CDR2: MNHNS and SASEGT. Unmatched junction bases numbered 10, after V lost 7 bases and J lost 5 bases.

The table lists this clonotype with a few counts. The chain combines TRBV7-9 with TRBJ2-2; 7 nucleotides match TRBD1. Germline CDR1 reads SEHNR; CDR2 reads FQNEAQ (reference sequence). CDR3 size: 16 residues. Trimming at V came to 0 bases and at J to 10 bases, leaving 11 bases not matched to a gene. Here the CDR3 DNA reads TGTGCCAGCAGCTTAGCGGTGAGACAGGGAACAGCGGAGCTGTTTTTT. Translating gives CASSLAVRQGTAELFF.